This T cell receptor beta chain was obtained from a study of blood T cell repertoires in COVID-19. Across the study: The United States, Italy and Spain supplied acute and convalescent COVID-19 samples. T cells, B-cell-depleted T cells, or PBMCs provided the cDNA or gDNA that served as material.

Original data processing: Using reference gene primer amplification, nucleated cell counts were estimated. The data were produced by immunoSEQ multiplex PCR, yet TCRdb's version contains in-frame clones alone and is incomplete. V, J and clone size are those of that table, while D and trimming were read from the DNA. The data hold over 120,000 clones, with about 87% observed a single time. Germline V CDR1 and CDR2: SGHTA, FQGNSA. CDR3 length: 16 amino acids. Between the trimmed V and J ends, which lost 1 base and 5 bases, there was a span of 17 bases. This TCR was recovered from a middle-aged man who had recovered from COVID-19. V and J are TRBV7-2 and TRBJ1-1; D might be TRBD1 (5 bases). Sequenced: peripheral blood. This CDR3 reads CASSLDRRGAWTEAFF. CDR3 bases: TGTGCCAGCAGCTTAGATAGGAGGGGAGCGTGGACTGAAGCTTTCTTT.